This TCR beta chain was recovered during a study of cytomegalovirus exposure and HLA in healthy donors. General study results and limits: A missense variant in DCLRE1C was later tied to TCR beta V- and J-gene trimming.

The PCR ran on 60 Vbeta and 13 Jbeta primers. Method: immunoSEQ multiplex PCR; TCRdb's copy keeps in-frame clones and lacks some. This table holds 120,000 or so clones, approximately 74% found once. The CDR3 consists of 14 residues. The V gene lost 1 base and the J gene lost 13 bases, with 14 bases spanning the gap. CDR1 is SEHNR and CDR2 is FQNEAQ in the germline V gene (reference sequence). The table lists this clone with a count of one. Its antigen is not identified. This clonotype was obtained from a man aged 35 to 55 in good health and CMV-seropositive. Sequenced sample: PBMCs. This chain connects TRBV7-9 to TRBJ2-6; tentatively, D is TRBD2 (5 bases). Written as DNA, the CDR3 is TGTGCCAGCAGCTTAGGAAGGACTTACGAAGTCCTGACTTTC. It is translated as CASSLGRTYEVLTF.